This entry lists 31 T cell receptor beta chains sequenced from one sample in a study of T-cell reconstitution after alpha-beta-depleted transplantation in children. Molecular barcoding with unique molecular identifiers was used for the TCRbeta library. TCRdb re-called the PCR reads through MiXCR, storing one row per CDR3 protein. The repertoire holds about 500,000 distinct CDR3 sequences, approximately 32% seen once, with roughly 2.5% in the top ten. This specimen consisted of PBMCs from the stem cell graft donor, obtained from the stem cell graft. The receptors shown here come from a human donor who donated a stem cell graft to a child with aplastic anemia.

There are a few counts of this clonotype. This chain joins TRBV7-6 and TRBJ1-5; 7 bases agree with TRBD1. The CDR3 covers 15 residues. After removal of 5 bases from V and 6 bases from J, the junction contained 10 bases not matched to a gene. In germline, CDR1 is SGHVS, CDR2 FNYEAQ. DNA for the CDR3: TGTGCCAGCAGCCAAATTCCAGGGGGGACTCAGCCCCAGCATTTT. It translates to CASSQIPGGTQPQHF. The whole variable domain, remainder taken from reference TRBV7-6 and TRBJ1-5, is GAGVSQSPRYKVTKRGQDVALRCDPISGHVSLYWYRQALGQGPEFLTYFNYEAQQDKSGLPNDRFSAERPEGSISTLTIQRTEQRDSAMYRCASSQIPGGTQPQHFGDGTRLSIL.

The CDR3 region is CASSYDRDRATEAFF. The CDR3 DNA reads TGTGCCAGCAGTTACGACCGGGACAGGGCAACTGAAGCTTTCTTT. The J gene is TRBJ1-1, the V gene TRBV6-5, with 9 bases that match TRBD1. Per the germline V gene, CDR1 is MNHEY and CDR2 is SVGAGI. This CDR3 comprises 15 residues. J was trimmed by 5 bases and V by 2 bases; bases with no gene match: 6.

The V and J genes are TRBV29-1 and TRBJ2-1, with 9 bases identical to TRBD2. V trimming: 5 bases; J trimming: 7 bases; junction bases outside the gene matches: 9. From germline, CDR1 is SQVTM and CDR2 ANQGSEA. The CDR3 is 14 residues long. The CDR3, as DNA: TGCAGCGTTCCCCCGAGACTAGCGGATAATGAGCAGTTCTTC. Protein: CSVPPRLADNEQFF.

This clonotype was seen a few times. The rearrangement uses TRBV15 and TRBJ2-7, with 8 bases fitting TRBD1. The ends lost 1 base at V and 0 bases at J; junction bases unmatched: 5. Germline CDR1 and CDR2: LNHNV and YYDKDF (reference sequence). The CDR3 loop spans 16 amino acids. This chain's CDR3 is CATSRGAGTGSYEQYF. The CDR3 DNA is TGTGCCACCAGCAGAGGGGCGGGGACAGGCTCCTACGAGCAGTACTTC.

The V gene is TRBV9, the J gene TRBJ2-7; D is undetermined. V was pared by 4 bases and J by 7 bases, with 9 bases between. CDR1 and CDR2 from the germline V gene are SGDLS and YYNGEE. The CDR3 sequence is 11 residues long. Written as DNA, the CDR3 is TGTGCCAGCAGCACCAACATGGAGCAGTACGTC. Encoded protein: CASSTNMEQYV.

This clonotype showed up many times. CDR3 loop: CASSLAYGSYEQYF. CDR3 nucleotide sequence: TGTGCCAGCAGCTTAGCGTACGGCTCCTACGAGCAGTACTTC. The rearrangement joins TRBV7-2 to TRBJ2-7, with D uncertain. V lost 0 bases and J lost 0, with 6 bases in between. Germline CDR1 SGHTA, CDR2 FQGNSA. The CDR3 totals 14 residues. The variable domain in full, completed from reference TRBV7-2 and TRBJ2-7, reads GAGVSQSPSNKVTEKGKDVELRCDPISGHTALYWYRQSLGQGLEFLIYFQGNSAPDKSGLPSDRFSAERTGGSVSTLTIQRTQQEDSAVYLCASSLAYGSYEQYFGPGTRLTVT.

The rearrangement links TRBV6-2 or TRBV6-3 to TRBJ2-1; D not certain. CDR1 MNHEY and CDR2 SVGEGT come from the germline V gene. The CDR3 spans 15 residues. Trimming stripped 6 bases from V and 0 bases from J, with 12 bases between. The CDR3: CASRPTSLSYNEQFF. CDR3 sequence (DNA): TGTGCCAGCAGACCAACATCTCTCTCCTACAATGAGCAGTTCTTC.

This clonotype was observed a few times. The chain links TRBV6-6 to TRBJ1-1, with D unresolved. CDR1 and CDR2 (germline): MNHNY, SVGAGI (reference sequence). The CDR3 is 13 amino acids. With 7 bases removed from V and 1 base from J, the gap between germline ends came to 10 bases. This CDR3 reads CASNSGPNTEAFF. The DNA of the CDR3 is TGTGCCAGCAACTCCGGGCCGAACACTGAAGCTTTCTTT.

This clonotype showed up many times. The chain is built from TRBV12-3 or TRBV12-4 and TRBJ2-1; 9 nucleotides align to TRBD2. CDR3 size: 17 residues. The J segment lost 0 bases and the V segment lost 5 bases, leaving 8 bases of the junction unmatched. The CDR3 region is CASSGDSGSSSYNEQFF. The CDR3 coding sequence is TGTGCCAGCAGTGGCGATAGCGGGAGTAGCTCCTACAATGAGCAGTTCTTC.

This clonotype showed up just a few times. CDR3 in DNA: TGTGCCAGCACCTGGGGAGGACAGCTAAACACCGGGGAGCTGTTTTTT. It translates to CASTWGGQLNTGELFF. The rearrangement joins TRBV5-4 to TRBJ2-2, with D perhaps being TRBD1 or TRBD2 (6 bases each). V lost 6 bases and J lost 2, with 17 bases in between. The germline gives CDR1 SGHNT, CDR2 YYREEE (reference sequence). The CDR3 runs 16 residues.

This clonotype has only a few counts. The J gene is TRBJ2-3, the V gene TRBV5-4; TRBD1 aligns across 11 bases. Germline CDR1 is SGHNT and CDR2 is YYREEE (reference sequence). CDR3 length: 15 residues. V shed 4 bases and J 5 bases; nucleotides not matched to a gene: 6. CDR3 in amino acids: CASSPDRGQIDTQYF. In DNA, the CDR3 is TGTGCCAGCAGCCCGGACAGGGGGCAGATAGATACGCAGTATTTT.

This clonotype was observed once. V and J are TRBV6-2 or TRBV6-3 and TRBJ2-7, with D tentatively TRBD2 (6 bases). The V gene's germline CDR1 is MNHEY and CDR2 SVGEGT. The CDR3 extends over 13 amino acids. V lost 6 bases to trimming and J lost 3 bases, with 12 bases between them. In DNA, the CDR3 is TGTGCCAGCAGCCCCACTAGCTACTACGAGCAGTACGTC. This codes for CASSPTSYYEQYV.

CDR3 in amino acids: CASSLTGESAFF. CDR3 DNA sequence: TGTGCCAGCAGCTTAACGGGGGAATCAGCTTTCTTT. The chain uses TRBV7-2 and TRBJ1-1; a possible D gene is TRBD1 (5 bases). CDR3 length: 12 residues. The V gene lost 2 bases and the J gene lost 10 bases, with 11 bases spanning the gap. Germline CDR1 reads SGHTA; CDR2 reads FQGNSA.

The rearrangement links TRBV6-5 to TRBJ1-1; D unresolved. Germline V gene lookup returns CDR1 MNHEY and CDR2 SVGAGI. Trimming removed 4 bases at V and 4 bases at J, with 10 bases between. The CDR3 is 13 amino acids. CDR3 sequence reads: CASSFGRSTEAFF. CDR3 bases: TGTGCCAGCAGTTTCGGGAGGAGCACTGAAGCTTTCTTT.

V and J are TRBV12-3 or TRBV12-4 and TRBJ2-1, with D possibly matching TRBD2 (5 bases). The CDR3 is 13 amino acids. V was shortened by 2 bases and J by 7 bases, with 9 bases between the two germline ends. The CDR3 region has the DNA TGTGCCAGCAGTTTACGTAGCGATAATGAGCAGTTCTTC. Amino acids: CASSLRSDNEQFF.

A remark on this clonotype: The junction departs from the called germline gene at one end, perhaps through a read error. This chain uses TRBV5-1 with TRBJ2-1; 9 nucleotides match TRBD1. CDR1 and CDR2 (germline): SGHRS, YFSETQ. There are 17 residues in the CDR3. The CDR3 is CVSSLEGWTGAYNEQFF. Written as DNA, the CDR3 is TGCGTCAGCAGCTTGGAGGGCTGGACAGGGGCCTACAATGAGCAGTTCTTC. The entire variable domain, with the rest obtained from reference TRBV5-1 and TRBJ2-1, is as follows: KAGVTQTPRYLIKTRGQQVTLSCSPISGHRSVSWYQQTPGQGLQFLFEYFSETQRNKGNFPGRFSGRQFSNSRSEMNVSTLELGDSALYLCVSSLEGWTGAYNEQFFGPGTRLTVL.

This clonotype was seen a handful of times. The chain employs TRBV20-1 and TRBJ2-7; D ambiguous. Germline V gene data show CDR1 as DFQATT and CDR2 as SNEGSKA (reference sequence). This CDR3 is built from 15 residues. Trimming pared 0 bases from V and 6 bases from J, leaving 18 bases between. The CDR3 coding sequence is TGCAGTGCTAGAGATGGTCAAGGCCTCCTGGGCGAGCAGTACTTC. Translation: CSARDGQGLLGEQYF.

The CDR3 DNA reads TGTGCCAGCAGTTACGGAACGGCCCAAGCTTTCTTT. Translating it yields CASSYGTAQAFF. This chain links TRBV6-5 with TRBJ1-1; D is ambiguous. V lost 2 bases, J lost 9 bases, and 10 bases lay in between. CDR1 is MNHEY, CDR2 SVGAGI, per germline. This CDR3 spans 12 amino acids.

The CDR3 DNA is TGCAGCTACACAGGACTTGCAACTAATGAAAAACTGTTTTTT. Its translation: CSYTGLATNEKLFF. The chain recombines TRBV29-1 with TRBJ1-4; perhaps TRBD1 as D (5 bases). CDR1 is SQVTM and CDR2 is ANQGSEA in the germline V gene. The CDR3 runs to 14 residues. Between the trimmed V and J ends, which lost 8 bases and 0 bases, there was a span of 13 bases.

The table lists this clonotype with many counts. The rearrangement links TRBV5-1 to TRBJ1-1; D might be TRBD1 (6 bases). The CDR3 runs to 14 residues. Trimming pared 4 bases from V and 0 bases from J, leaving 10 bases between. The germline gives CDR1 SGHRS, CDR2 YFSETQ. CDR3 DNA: TGCGCCAGCAGCCAACAGGGAGTGAACACTGAAGCTTTCTTT. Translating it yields CASSQQGVNTEAFF.

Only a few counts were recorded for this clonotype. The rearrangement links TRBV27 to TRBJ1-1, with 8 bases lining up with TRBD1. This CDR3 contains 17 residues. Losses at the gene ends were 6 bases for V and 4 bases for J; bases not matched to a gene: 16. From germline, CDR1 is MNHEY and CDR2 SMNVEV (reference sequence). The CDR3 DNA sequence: TGTGCCAGCAGACGTAACGCCGGGACAGGCGGCTCCACTGAAGCTTTCTTT. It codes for CASRRNAGTGGSTEAFF.

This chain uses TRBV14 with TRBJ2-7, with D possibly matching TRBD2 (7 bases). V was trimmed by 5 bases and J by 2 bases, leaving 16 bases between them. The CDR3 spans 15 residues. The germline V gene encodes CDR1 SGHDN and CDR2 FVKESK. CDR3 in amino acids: CASSYRAGAAYEQYF. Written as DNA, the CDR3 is TGTGCCAGCAGCTACCGGGCGGGGGCTGCCTACGAGCAGTACTTC.

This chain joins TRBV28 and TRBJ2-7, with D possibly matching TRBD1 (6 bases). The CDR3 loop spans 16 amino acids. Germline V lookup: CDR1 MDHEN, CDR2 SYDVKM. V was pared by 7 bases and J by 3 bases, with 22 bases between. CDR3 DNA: TGTGCCAGCACGGCAAGTTTTGGGGACAAAGTCTACGAGCAGTACTTC. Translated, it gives CASTASFGDKVYEQYF.

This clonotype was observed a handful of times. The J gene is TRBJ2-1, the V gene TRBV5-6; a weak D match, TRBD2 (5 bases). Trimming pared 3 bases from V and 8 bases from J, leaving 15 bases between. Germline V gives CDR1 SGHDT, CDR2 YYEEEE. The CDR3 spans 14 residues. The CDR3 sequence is CASSSFGVRDEQFF. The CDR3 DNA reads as TGTGCCAGCAGCTCTTTCGGGGTTCGTGATGAGCAGTTCTTC.

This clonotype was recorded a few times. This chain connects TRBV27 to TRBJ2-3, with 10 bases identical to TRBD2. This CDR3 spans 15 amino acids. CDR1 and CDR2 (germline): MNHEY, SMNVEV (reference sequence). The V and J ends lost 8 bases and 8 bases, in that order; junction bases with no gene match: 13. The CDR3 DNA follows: TGTGCCAGCCCCCTACTGCCCCGGACTAGCGGTACGCAGTATTTT. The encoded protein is CASPLLPRTSGTQYF.

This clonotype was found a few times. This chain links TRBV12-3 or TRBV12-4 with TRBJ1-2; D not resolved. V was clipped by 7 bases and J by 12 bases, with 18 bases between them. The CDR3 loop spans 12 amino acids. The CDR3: CASNEGSGPHTF. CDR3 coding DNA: TGTGCCAGCAACGAGGGTAGTGGTCCCCACACCTTC.

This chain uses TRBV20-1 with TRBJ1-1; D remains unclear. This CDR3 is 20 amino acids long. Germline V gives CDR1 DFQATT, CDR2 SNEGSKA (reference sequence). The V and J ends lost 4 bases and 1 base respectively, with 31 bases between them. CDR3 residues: CSAITDRDLFLRWANTEAFF. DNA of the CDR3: TGCAGTGCTATTACCGACCGGGATTTATTTTTGAGATGGGCGAACACTGAAGCTTTCTTT.

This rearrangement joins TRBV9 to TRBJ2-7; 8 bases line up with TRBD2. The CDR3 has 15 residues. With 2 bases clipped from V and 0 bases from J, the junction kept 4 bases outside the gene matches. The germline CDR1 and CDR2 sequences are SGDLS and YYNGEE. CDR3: CASSVSGSRSYEQYF. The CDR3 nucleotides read TGTGCCAGCAGCGTCAGCGGGAGTCGCTCCTACGAGCAGTACTTC.

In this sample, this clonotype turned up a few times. CDR3 sequence reads: CASSGTGDYNEQFF. CDR3 DNA: TGTGCCAGCAGCGGGACAGGGGACTACAATGAGCAGTTCTTC. The V and J genes are TRBV25-1 and TRBJ2-1; TRBD1 matches at 10 bases. The CDR3 consists of 14 residues. The V gene's germline CDR1 is MGHDK and CDR2 SYGVNS. Trimming cost V 6 bases and J 3 bases; bases outside gene matches: 2.

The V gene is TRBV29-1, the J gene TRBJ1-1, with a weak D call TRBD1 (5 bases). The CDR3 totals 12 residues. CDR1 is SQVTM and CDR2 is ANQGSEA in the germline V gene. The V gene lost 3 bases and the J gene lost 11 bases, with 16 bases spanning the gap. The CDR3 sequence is CSVDPQGLKAFF. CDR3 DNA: TGCAGCGTTGATCCTCAGGGCCTTAAGGCTTTCTTT. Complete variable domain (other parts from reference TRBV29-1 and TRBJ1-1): SAVISQKPSRDICQRGTSLTIQCQVDSQVTMMFWYRQQPGQSLTLIATANQGSEATYESGFVIDKFPISRPNLTFSTLTVSNMSPEDSSIYLCSVDPQGLKAFFGQGTRLTVV.

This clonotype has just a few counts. The CDR3 sequence: CASSLSGVGYGYTF. Here the CDR3 DNA reads TGTGCCAGCAGCTTATCAGGGGTAGGCTATGGCTACACCTTC. V and J are TRBV7-9 and TRBJ1-2, with a weak D call TRBD1 (6 bases). The V end was cut by 2 bases, the J end by 4 bases, with 11 bases between. The CDR3 sequence is 14 residues long. The germline V gene has CDR1 SEHNR and CDR2 FQNEAQ (reference sequence).